Below, 8 T cell receptor beta chains from the same sample are listed, as sequenced in a study of shared clonotypes between healthy human individuals. Here immunoSEQ multiplex PCR was the method, and the copy in TCRdb shows in-frame clones only, minus some. The sample yields more than 450,000 clones, around 79% seen once. Sequences were obtained from PBMCs. Receptors originate from a middle-aged woman in good health. Some clones in this sample may be carry-over from other donors' samples.

The chain has TRBV2 and TRBJ2-5, with 13 bases aligning to TRBD2. The CDR3 runs to 16 residues. The V and J ends lost 5 bases and 5 bases, in that order; junction bases with no gene match: 8. Per the germline V gene, CDR1 is SNHLY and CDR2 is FYNNEI. CDR3 sequence reads: CASSRTSGSALETQYF. In DNA form, the CDR3 reads TGTGCCAGCAGTCGGACTAGCGGGAGTGCTCTGGAGACCCAGTACTTC.

This clone was picked up one time. This chain connects TRBV19 to TRBJ1-2, with D possibly being TRBD1 (6 bases). Trimming took off 7 bases at V and 5 bases at J, with 14 bases between the two ends. Germline CDR1 is LNHDA and CDR2 is SQIVND (reference sequence). This CDR3 contains 13 residues. CDR3 protein: CASTLAGQYGYTF. CDR3 coding DNA: TGTGCCAGTACCCTTGCTGGACAGTATGGCTACACCTTC.

This clone has just one count. The same CDR3 is also encoded by other DNA sequences in this sample. V and J are TRBV19 and TRBJ2-5; D uncertain. The CDR3 has 11 residues. Germline lookup yields CDR1 LNHDA and CDR2 SQIVND (reference sequence). V was clipped by 5 bases and J by 1 base, with 2 bases between them. CDR3 protein: CASSAQETQYF. DNA of the CDR3: TGTGCCAGTAGTGCCCAAGAGACCCAGTACTTC. Full variable domain (missing parts from reference TRBV19 and TRBJ2-5): DGGITQSPKYLFRKEGQNVTLSCEQNLNHDAMYWYRQDPGQGLRLIYYSQIVNDFQKGDIAEGYSVSREKKESFPLTVTSAQKNPTAFYLCASSAQETQYFGPGTRLLVL.

This chain links TRBV29-1 with TRBJ2-7; either TRBD1 or TRBD2 may fit D (5 bases each). This CDR3 has 13 amino acids. In germline, CDR1 is SQVTM, CDR2 ANQGSEA. The V and J ends lost 4 bases and 4 bases respectively, with 14 bases between them. CDR3 region: CSVVRDGVYEQYF. In nucleotides, the CDR3 is TGCAGCGTTGTAAGGGACGGTGTATACGAGCAGTACTTC.

This chain joins TRBV9 and TRBJ1-1, with TRBD1 as a possible D gene (6 bases). V was cut by 1 base and J by 4 bases, with 11 bases left in between. CDR3 length: 14 residues. CDR1 is SGDLS and CDR2 is YYNGEE in the germline V gene. The CDR3 loop is CASSVLTGFTEAFF. CDR3 DNA: TGTGCCAGCAGCGTACTTACAGGGTTCACTGAAGCTTTCTTT.

This clone counts as medium-sized (0.01 to 0.1%). J is TRBJ2-5 and V is TRBV19; TRBD2 matches at 8 bases. The J segment lost 1 base and the V segment lost 6 bases, leaving 7 bases of the junction unmatched. The CDR3 is 15 amino acids. From germline, CDR1 is LNHDA and CDR2 SQIVND (reference sequence). The CDR3 bases are TGTGCCAGTAGAGGGGTCGGGAGGGCCCAAGAGACCCAGTACTTC. It translates to CASRGVGRAQETQYF.

The chain carries TRBV28 and TRBJ2-7, with 12 bases aligning to TRBD2. The CDR3 loop spans 15 amino acids. V lost 8 bases and J lost 4; bases outside the gene matches: 9. Per the germline V gene, CDR1 is MDHEN and CDR2 is SYDVKM. CDR3: CASDQLAGGRYEQYF. The CDR3 nucleotides are TGTGCCAGCGACCAACTAGCGGGAGGTCGGTACGAGCAGTACTTC.

This clone was detected only once. CDR3 amino acids: CASSPGRGRPEDTQYF. The CDR3 region has the DNA TGTGCCAGCAGTCCGGGTCGGGGGCGCCCGGAAGATACGCAGTATTTT. The chain joins TRBV6-6 to TRBJ2-3; D may be TRBD1 or TRBD2 (6 bases each). In germline, CDR1 is MNHNY, CDR2 SVGAGI (reference sequence). V lost 5 bases and J lost 5, with 20 bases in between. The CDR3 consists of 16 residues.